This TCR beta chain was sequenced for a study of blood T cell repertoires in COVID-19. Study information: The United States, Italy and Spain supplied acute and convalescent COVID-19 samples. Sources were T cells, B-cell-depleted T cells, or PBMCs; the material itself was cDNA or gDNA.

Resolution of symptoms, clearance, or two negative PCRs was present in recovered Cohort 3 donors. Under the authors' procedure: By means of reference gene primer amplification, nucleated cell counts were estimated. Generated by immunoSEQ multiplex PCR, the TCRdb table keeps only in-frame clones and is missing some. That table gives V, J and clone size, and the DNA gave D and trimming. The repertoire holds 180,000 or so clones, with approximately 80% as singletons. V shed 1 base, J shed 2 bases, and the junction held 2 bases outside the gene matches. CDR1 MDHEN and CDR2 SYDVKM come from the germline V gene. The CDR3 is 16 amino acids.

The sequence came from a man aged 50-59 years who had recovered from COVID-19. The chain recombines TRBV28 with TRBJ1-4; 9 bases line up with TRBD1. The sequenced sample was PBMCs or T cells enriched from blood (not recorded which). The CDR3 DNA reads as TGTGCCAGCAGTTTATCGGGGACAGGGACTAATGAAAAACTGTTTTTT. Translation gives CASSLSGTGTNEKLFF.